This T cell receptor beta chain was recovered during a study of T-cell memory formation after mild COVID-19. As for the study in general: TCR clusters largely stayed donor specific.

This clonotype was seen more than once but under ten times. Its antigen is unidentified. Overall study findings and caveats: Among clones contracting day 15 to 85, CD4/CD8 was balanced, whereas later expanders leaned CD4+.

TCRdb re-analysed the 5' RACE reads in MiXCR, keeping a single row per CDR3 protein. The sample gives about 160,000 distinct CDR3 sequences, roughly 31% of which show up once; around 12% is in the top ten. Germline values: CDR1 SGHTA, CDR2 FQGNSA. V shed 3 bases and J 6 bases; nucleotides not matched to a gene: 4. The CDR3 loop spans 13 amino acids. What was sequenced was PBMCs or a T cell subset sorted from them (not recorded which). The chain combines TRBV7-2 with TRBJ2-7; TRBD1 agrees at 8 bases. This receptor was obtained from an adult woman who had mild COVID-19 (a few samples of this study predate the infection). Cell type and time point are not known. The CDR3: CASSFRQGSEQYF. For the CDR3, the DNA is TGTGCCAGCAGCTTCCGACAGGGGAGCGAGCAGTACTTC.